This T cell receptor beta chain is from a study of T-cell reconstitution after alpha-beta-depleted transplantation in children. Molecular barcoding with unique molecular identifiers was used for the TCRbeta library. TCRdb fed the PCR reads into MiXCR, producing one record per CDR3 protein. The sample holds a few hundred thousand distinct CDR3 sequences, about a sixth seen once. The study, taken as a whole, reports: Reported findings indicate that, about two months after transplant, alpha-beta T cells came from several hundred expanded clones, which were derived from non-depleted graft cells. The origin of high day-60 TCRbeta diversity in some patients lay in surviving recipient T cells and thymic progenitors. At one year after transplant, newly produced T cells mostly accounted for T-cell counts and diversity.

With regard to this clonotype: As yet, its antigen is unknown.

Germline CDR1 and CDR2: DFQATT and SNEGSKA (reference sequence). Trimming shortened V by 3 bases and J by 4 bases, and 19 bases separated the two germline ends. This CDR3 spans 16 amino acids. The receptor comes from a boy less than two years old who had a stem cell transplant for Wiskott-Aldrich syndrome, so the T cells may come from the graft donor. The V call is TRBV20-1, the J call TRBJ2-1; D possibly corresponds to TRBD2 (5 bases). The source was PBMCs, mostly from graft donor cells, collected 360 days after TCRalphabeta/CD19-depleted stem cell transplant. The DNA for the CDR3 is TGCAGTGCTAGGGGTTCCGGGCCCCGGGGATACAATGAGCAGTTCTTC. Translation gives CSARGSGPRGYNEQFF.